This T cell receptor beta chain derives from a study of cytomegalovirus exposure and HLA in healthy donors. The study's findings and limits: Most observed TCR sequences were rare, whereas some public TCRs were detected in many donors. The TCR clusters that emerged in the first cohort tended, a later analysis found, to co-occur in the roughly 120 validation repertoires. Cytomegalovirus-associated status was assigned to some 160 TCR beta chains.

Concerning this clone: Its antigen remains unidentified.

The V gene's germline CDR1 is SGHTA and CDR2 FQGNSA. Trimming at V came to 1 base and at J to 10 bases, leaving 4 bases not matched to a gene. The CDR3 extends over 14 amino acids. Sequencing used immunoSEQ multiplex PCR; TCRdb keeps in-frame clones, though not all of them. In the table there are 250,000 to 400,000 clones, roughly 87% of which are singletons. The donors were part of the approximately 120-subject validation cohort, which stood apart from the approximately 700-subject first cohort. This clonotype originated in a man in his thirties or forties in good health and CMV-seronegative. Sequences were obtained from PBMCs. The rearrangement uses TRBV7-2 and TRBJ1-4, with 9 positions matching TRBD1. The CDR3 here is CASSLVGTGLKLFF. The CDR3 bases are TGTGCCAGCAGCTTAGTCGGGACAGGGTTAAAACTGTTTTTT. Filled out from reference TRBV7-2 and TRBJ1-4, the complete variable domain reads GAGVSQSPSNKVTEKGKDVELRCDPISGHTALYWYRQSLGQGLEFLIYFQGNSAPDKSGLPSDRFSAERTGGSVSTLTIQRTQQEDSAVYLCASSLVGTGLKLFFGSGTQLSVL.